This passage covers 8 T cell receptor beta chains from one sample sequenced in a study of tumor-infiltrating lymphocytes in primary liver carcinoma. The investigators made TCR beta cDNA from roughly 460 ng total RNA, using a constant-region primer. Amplification in three nested multiplex PCR rounds with slightly modified ARM-PCR gave rise to TCR beta libraries. Both of the initial two PCR rounds ran for around 9 cycles and employed TRBV1-TRBV30 forward primers alongside a C-beta reverse primer. TCRdb re-called the multiplex PCR reads with MiXCR, one entry per CDR3 protein. The sample yields 99,000 or so distinct CDR3 sequences, approximately 68% seen once. Co-extraction yielded RNA and DNA from around 20-30 mg of unsorted bulk tissue. Sequencing was carried out using liver tumor tissue from sampling region 5. Subset described: tumor region T5, tumor centre. These TCRs come from a woman aged 60-75 years with primary liver carcinoma and hepatitis B virus infection.

In its sample, this clonotype was seen a few times. The chain links TRBV28 to TRBJ1-3; 7 positions match TRBD1. The CDR3 sequence is 16 residues long. Unmatched junction bases numbered 9, after V lost 3 bases and J lost 4 bases. Germline loops: CDR1 MDHEN, CDR2 SYDVKM. The CDR3, as DNA: TGTGCCAGCAGTTTGAGGGGGCAGGGAGCGGGAAACACCATATATTTT. It is translated as CASSLRGQGAGNTIYF.

In this sample, this clonotype turned up many times. The junction departs from the called germline gene at one end, perhaps through a read error. The V and J genes are TRBV4-2 and TRBJ1-1; D unresolved. Germline CDR1 and CDR2: LGHNA and YNFKEQ. This CDR3 region has 13 residues. CDR3 sequence: CASSRPENTEASF. In DNA form, the CDR3 reads TGTGCCAGCAGCCGGCCAGAGAACACTGAAGCTTCCTTT.

Points on this clonotype: The junction departs from germline at one end; a sequencing error may be responsible. The chain joins TRBV11-1 to TRBJ2-3, with no clear D. From germline, CDR1 is SGHAT and CDR2 FQDESV (reference sequence). The CDR3 covers 15 residues. The CDR3 reads CVSSFDRHTTDTQYF. The CDR3 nucleotides are TGTGTCAGCAGCTTTGATCGACATACTACTGATACGCAGTATTTT.

Notes on this clonotype: Relative to the germline gene, one junction end is altered; a read error may explain this. This chain connects TRBV12-3 or TRBV12-4 to TRBJ1-6, with D possibly TRBD1 on 6 matching bases. CDR3 length: 14 amino acids. The DNA for the CDR3 is TGTGCCAACAGTCCCGGGACATGGTATTCACCCCTCCACTTT. This sequence encodes CANSPGTWYSPLHF.

The table lists this clonotype with a count of one. A much more abundant neighbour one base away suggests this may be a read error. Given the absence of the conserved phenylalanine or tryptophan at the CDR3 end, a read error is likely. The chain combines TRBV5-1 with TRBJ2-5, with 9 nucleotides matching TRBD1. The CDR3 contains 15 residues. V shed 3 bases, J shed 4 bases, and the junction held 7 bases outside the gene matches. In germline, CDR1 is SGHRS, CDR2 YFSETQ. This CDR3 reads CASSSTGGRGETQYS. The CDR3 coding sequence is TGCGCCAGCAGCTCAACAGGGGGCAGGGGAGAGACCCAGTACTCC.

This sequence joins TRBV11-3 and TRBJ1-1; the D gene is possibly TRBD1 (5 bases). The CDR3 consists of 17 residues. Trimming removed 5 bases from V and 6 bases from J, with 25 bases in between. Germline V CDR1 and CDR2: SGHNT, YENEEA. CDR3: CASSPQGAGSELAEAFF. CDR3 nucleotide sequence: TGTGCCAGCAGCCCCCAAGGGGCAGGGTCGGAACTTGCTGAAGCTTTCTTT.

The rearrangement joins TRBV11-2 to TRBJ2-7; 9 nucleotides agree with TRBD2. CDR1 is SGHAT, CDR2 FQNNGV, per germline. The CDR3 covers 14 residues. V lost 0 bases to trimming and J lost 9 bases; unmatched junction nucleotides: 6. DNA for the CDR3: TGTGCCAGCAGCTTAGAACTAGCGGGTGGAGTGCAGTACTTC. Its protein is CASSLELAGGVQYF.

Only one count was recorded for this clonotype. The CDR3 does not end in the conserved phenylalanine or tryptophan, so this is likely a read error. V is TRBV5-4 and J is TRBJ2-7; 9 bases match TRBD1. V shed 3 bases, J shed 5 bases, and the junction held 12 bases outside the gene matches. The CDR3 consists of 16 residues. Germline loops: CDR1 SGHNT, CDR2 YYREEE (reference sequence). The CDR3 loop is CASSSGGTGIQNEQYS. The CDR3, as DNA: TGTGCCAGCAGCTCCGGGGGGACAGGGATCCAGAACGAGCAGTACTCC.